Listed below are T cell receptor beta chains from one sample, sequenced in a study of T cell repertoires in cytomegalovirus infection. TCRdb called the reads again in MiXCR, with one record for every CDR3 protein. The data contain about 110,000 distinct CDR3 sequences, roughly 39% of them seen just once; the ten biggest clones take up roughly 70%. Their antigens remain unidentified. Source: CD8+ T cells from cultured PBMCs, taken from culture after CMV antigen stimulation. The receptors were gathered from a human donor in good health (CMV status not recorded). Some clones in this sample may be carry-over from other donors' samples. Each CDR3 is given with its conserved first and last residue. The order of the fields is V gene, J gene, clone size, D gene, CDR3 protein, CDR3 DNA. D genes are given only for firm matches. Clone size is shown for a subset of rows, as once, few, many or a class of expanded clone.

V: TRBV5-1; J: TRBJ1-2; size: NA; D: TRBD1; CDR3: CASRLSGQGRYGYTF; DNA: TGCGCCAGTCGGTTGTCGGGACAGGGCCGCTATGGCTACACCTTC
V: TRBV4-1; J: TRBJ2-2; size: few; D: TRBD2; CDR3: CASSHFPGLAGAHTGELFF; DNA: TGCGCCAGCAGCCATTTTCCGGGACTAGCGGGGGCCCACACCGGGGAGCTGTTTTTT
V: TRBV2; J: TRBJ2-1; size: many; D: NA; CDR3: CASSEGQIQSEQFF; DNA: TGTGCCAGCAGTGAAGGGCAAATTCAAAGTGAGCAGTTCTTC
V: TRBV4-2; J: TRBJ2-7; size: few; D: NA; CDR3: CASSLWVFNEQYF; DNA: TGTGCCAGCAGCCTGTGGGTTTTCAACGAGCAGTACTTC
V: TRBV12-3/TRBV12-4; J: TRBJ2-2; size: NA; D: NA; CDR3: CASSFLGPGELFF; DNA: TGTGCCAGCAGTTTCCTCGGCCCCGGGGAGCTGTTTTTT
V: TRBV25-1; J: TRBJ1-6; size: few; D: TRBD1; CDR3: CASSGTGKDYNSPLHF; DNA: TGTGCCAGCAGTGGGACAGGGAAGGACTATAATTCACCCCTCCACTTT
V: TRBV7-9; J: TRBJ2-1; size: NA; D: NA; CDR3: CASSTAGSYNEQFF; DNA: TGTGCCAGCAGTACGGCAGGCTCCTACAATGAGCAGTTCTTC
V: TRBV9; J: TRBJ2-1; size: NA; D: NA; CDR3: CASSVEGLPYNEQFF; DNA: TGTGCCAGCAGCGTAGAAGGACTTCCCTACAATGAGCAGTTCTTC
V: TRBV29-1; J: TRBJ1-2; size: NA; D: NA; CDR3: CSVDRGLGFNYGYTF; DNA: TGCAGCGTTGACCGGGGACTTGGTTTTAACTATGGCTACACCTTC
V: TRBV20-1; J: TRBJ1-2; size: NA; D: NA; CDR3: CSAPNRDNPNYGYTF; DNA: TGCAGTGCTCCGAACAGGGACAATCCTAACTATGGCTACACCTTC
V: TRBV2; J: TRBJ2-5; size: few; D: TRBD2; CDR3: CASRAGPGFQRTYQETQYF; DNA: TGTGCCAGCAGAGCGGGGCCCGGGTTTCAGCGGACGTACCAAGAGACCCAGTACTTC
V: TRBV6-5; J: TRBJ1-4; size: NA; D: NA; CDR3: CASSPWRDASNEKLFF; DNA: TGTGCCAGCAGCCCCTGGAGGGACGCAAGTAATGAAAAACTGTTTTTT
V: TRBV19; J: TRBJ2-1; size: few; D: TRBD1; CDR3: CASSFGTGVYNEQFF; DNA: TGTGCCAGTAGTTTTGGGACAGGGGTTTACAATGAGCAGTTCTTC
V: TRBV7-9; J: TRBJ2-7; size: few; D: TRBD1; CDR3: CASSPPGRTGGYEQYF; DNA: TGTGCCAGCAGCCCCCCTGGACGGACAGGGGGCTACGAGCAGTACTTC
V: TRBV28; J: TRBJ2-3; size: few; D: TRBD1; CDR3: CAISPGQARSTDTQYF; DNA: TGTGCCATCTCGCCGGGACAGGCTCGTAGCACAGATACGCAGTATTTT
V: TRBV7-9; J: TRBJ1-1; size: NA; D: NA; CDR3: CASMALVGAFF; DNA: TGTGCCAGCATGGCCCTGGTTGGGGCTTTCTTT
V: TRBV4-1; J: TRBJ2-7; size: few; D: TRBD1; CDR3: CASSQRDSTYEQYF; DNA: TGCGCCAGCAGCCAAAGGGACAGTACCTACGAGCAGTACTTC
V: TRBV5-1; J: TRBJ2-1; size: NA; D: TRBD2; CDR3: CASSLWHVLAGEGDEQFF; DNA: TGCGCCAGCAGCTTGTGGCACGTGCTAGCGGGGGAAGGAGATGAGCAGTTCTTC
V: TRBV6-4; J: TRBJ1-5; size: NA; D: NA; CDR3: CATATGNQPQHF; DNA: TGTGCCACCGCCACAGGGAATCAGCCCCAGCATTTT